Below are 17 T cell receptor beta chains sequenced from a single sample in a study of blood T cell repertoires in COVID-19 (dated by TCRdb to the early 2020s). The library was obtained by the immunoSEQ multiplex PCR assay. TCRdb mirrors the immuneACCESS table, restricted to in-frame sequences. Some clones are absent from its copies; in checked studies, under half trace to an unresolved V gene, and the reason for the others is unknown. For this sample there are about 83,000 clones; around 90% appear just once. Around 3% of the sample is in the top ten clones. Sequenced material: peripheral blood. These receptors all come from a woman aged 50 to 60 with active or convalescent COVID-19.

The chain carries TRBV5-1 and TRBJ2-5; 9 bases are shared with TRBD1. CDR1 and CDR2 (germline): SGHRS, YFSETQ. The CDR3 totals 14 residues. V shed 4 bases and J 4 bases; nucleotides not matched to a gene: 5. The CDR3 nucleotides are TGCGCCAGCAGCGAACAGGGGGCGAGAGAGACCCAGTACTTC. Translation: CASSEQGARETQYF.

V is TRBV28 and J is TRBJ2-5, with 10 bases fitting TRBD1. The CDR3 extends over 16 amino acids. V trimming: 6 bases; J trimming: 5 bases; junction bases outside the gene matches: 12. Germline V CDR1 and CDR2: MDHEN, SYDVKM. In DNA form, the CDR3 reads TGTGCCAGCAGGACGGAACCGGGACAGGGGTATGAGACCCAGTACTTC. Protein product: CASRTEPGQGYETQYF. Variable domain in full (rest from reference TRBV28 and TRBJ2-5): DVKVTQSSRYLVKRTGEKVFLECVQDMDHENMFWYRQDPGLGLRLIYFSYDVKMKEKGDIPEGYSVSREKKERFSLILESASTNQTSMYLCASRTEPGQGYETQYFGPGTRLLVL.

The chain employs TRBV6-1 and TRBJ1-2, with 10 bases lining up with TRBD1. CDR1 is MNHNS, CDR2 SASEGT, per germline. The CDR3 length is 16 residues. With 4 bases clipped from V and 4 bases from J, the junction kept 9 bases outside the gene matches. CDR3 region: CASSVRQGASLYGYTF. The CDR3 bases are TGTGCCAGCAGTGTTCGACAGGGGGCTTCTCTCTATGGCTACACCTTC.

V usage is TRBV7-9 and J usage is TRBJ2-1; 9 bases align to TRBD2. V was pared by 6 bases and J by 2 bases, with 5 bases of the junction left unmatched. Germline V gene lookup returns CDR1 SEHNR and CDR2 FQNEAQ (reference sequence). The CDR3 contains 15 residues. CDR3 region: CASSAGGATYNEQFF. CDR3 bases: TGTGCCAGCAGTGCGGGGGGGGCTACCTACAATGAGCAGTTCTTC.

A single count supports this clone. The genes are TRBV4-3 and TRBJ1-1; D perhaps matches TRBD1 (6 bases). Trimming took 0 bases from V and 4 from J, leaving 15 bases between them. The CDR3 is 16 residues long. Germline loops: CDR1 LGHNA, CDR2 YSLEER. CDR3 nucleotide sequence: TGCGCCAGCAGCCAAGATCGGGGGGGCCGGGGCACTGAAGCTTTCTTT. Protein: CASSQDRGGRGTEAFF.

This clone was observed once. The CDR3: CSVIAGGPGTQYF. CDR3 nucleotide sequence: TGCAGCGTAATAGCGGGGGGGCCTGGAACGCAGTATTTT. V and J are TRBV29-1 and TRBJ2-3, with 11 bases lining up with TRBD2. This CDR3 comprises 13 residues. Germline V lookup: CDR1 SQVTM, CDR2 ANQGSEA. Germline trimming cut 6 bases from V and 9 bases from J; bases unmatched to any gene: 8.

This rearrangement joins TRBV7-2 to TRBJ1-4; the D gene is possibly TRBD1 (6 bases). The V end lost 5 bases, the J end lost 2 bases, and 18 bases lay between the germline ends. The V gene's germline CDR1 is SGHTA and CDR2 FQGNSA. This CDR3 has 17 amino acids. CDR3 in DNA: TGTGCCAGCAGCCGCCAACTATACAGGGCGACTAATGAAAAACTGTTTTTT. This sequence encodes CASSRQLYRATNEKLFF.

The chain recombines TRBV7-6 with TRBJ1-1; TRBD1 is a possible D gene (5 bases). The CDR3 is 17 amino acids. The V and J ends lost 5 bases and 0 bases respectively, with 19 bases between them. Germline V gene lookup returns CDR1 SGHVS and CDR2 FNYEAQ. CDR3 residues: CASSPLPLTAMNTEAFF. CDR3 in DNA: TGTGCCAGCAGCCCACTCCCTCTGACAGCAATGAACACTGAAGCTTTCTTT.

This sequence joins TRBV14 and TRBJ2-3; weak D call: TRBD1 (6 bases). Per the germline V gene, CDR1 is SGHDN and CDR2 is FVKESK. The CDR3 sequence is 15 residues long. V lost 3 bases and J 3 bases, leaving 13 bases between the germline ends. CDR3 region: CASSQGTGRTDTQYF. CDR3 nucleotides: TGTGCCAGCAGCCAGGGTACAGGGCGAACAGATACGCAGTATTTT.

The gene calls are TRBV6-5 and TRBJ2-2; a weak D match, TRBD2 (6 bases). The CDR3 sequence is 14 residues long. Germline V gives CDR1 MNHEY, CDR2 SVGAGI. V was pared by 6 bases and J by 3 bases, with 11 bases between. CDR3 sequence (DNA): TGTGCCAGCAGGAGGAGGGGATACACCGGGGAGCTGTTTTTT. Protein: CASRRRGYTGELFF.

The chain links TRBV18 to TRBJ1-1; D not certain. Germline-derived CDR1 and CDR2 are KGHSH and LQKENI. The CDR3 extends over 14 amino acids. The V end lost 0 bases, the J end lost 1 base, and 6 bases lay between the germline ends. CDR3 residues: CASSPPNSNTEAFF. The CDR3 coding sequence is TGTGCCAGCTCACCACCGAACTCGAACACTGAAGCTTTCTTT.

The rearrangement links TRBV5-1 to TRBJ1-1, with 7 bases identical to TRBD1. V shed 1 base, J shed 7 bases, and the junction held 4 bases outside the gene matches. The CDR3 is 13 residues long. Germline V gene lookup returns CDR1 SGHRS and CDR2 YFSETQ. The CDR3 DNA sequence: TGCGCCAGCAGCTTGACAGGGGACAGTGAAGCTTTCTTT. Translation: CASSLTGDSEAFF.

The chain has TRBV6-1 and TRBJ2-1, with 8 bases lining up with TRBD2. The CDR3 contains 20 residues. CDR1 is MNHNS, CDR2 SASEGT, per germline. With V trimmed by 0 bases and J by 0 bases, 13 bases remained unmatched. The DNA for the CDR3 is TGTGCCAGCAGTGAAGCATATGGCGGGGGGACCTTGAGCTCCTACAATGAGCAGTTCTTC. Encoded protein: CASSEAYGGGTLSSYNEQFF.

The V gene is TRBV12-3 or TRBV12-4, the J gene TRBJ1-5; no reliable D call. V was shortened by 8 bases and J by 3 bases, with 11 bases between the two germline ends. The CDR3 has 13 amino acids. For the CDR3, the DNA is TGTGCCAGCTCTTTAGGAGACAATCAGCCCCAGCATTTT. It yields the protein CASSLGDNQPQHF.

The genes are TRBV18 and TRBJ2-7; weak D call: TRBD2 (6 bases). The CDR3 has 12 amino acids. CDR1 KGHSH and CDR2 LQKENI come from the germline V gene. The V end lost 2 bases, the J end lost 7 bases, and 9 bases lay between the germline ends. The CDR3 loop is CASSPWGDEQYF. DNA for the CDR3: TGTGCCAGCTCACCATGGGGGGATGAGCAGTACTTC.

The chain uses TRBV9 and TRBJ1-4; TRBD1 agrees at 8 bases. With 4 bases clipped from V and 4 bases from J, the junction kept 6 bases outside the gene matches. Germline V gene data show CDR1 as SGDLS and CDR2 as YYNGEE. The CDR3 contains 15 residues. CDR3 loop: CASSRATGGNEKLFF. CDR3 nucleotide sequence: TGTGCCAGCAGCCGAGCTACAGGGGGTAATGAAAAACTGTTTTTT.

Only one count was recorded for this clone. This chain joins TRBV5-1 and TRBJ1-2, with TRBD1 as a possible D gene (5 bases). Trimming stripped 4 bases from V and 0 bases from J, with 13 bases between. This CDR3 has 15 amino acids. CDR1 is SGHRS, CDR2 YFSETQ, per germline. Here the CDR3 DNA reads TGCGCCAGCAGCGCCAGGGATCCCCCTAACTATGGCTACACCTTC. It yields the protein CASSARDPPNYGYTF.